The clone carrying this T cell receptor beta chain was detected only a few times. The sample originates from a study of blood T cell repertoires in COVID-19. In the study overall: COVID-19 samples from acute and convalescent phases originated in the United States, Italy and Spain.

Seattle participants joined during active infection and were tracked over time. Trimming took 3 bases from V and 3 from J, leaving 4 bases between them. The germline V gene encodes CDR1 SGHNT and CDR2 YYREEE (reference sequence). The CDR3 loop spans 11 amino acids. In the original processing: Reference gene primer amplification gave nucleated cell count estimates. Repertoires were generated with immunoSEQ multiplex PCR, while TCRdb's copy carries only in-frame clones and drops some. The V and J calls and clone size are taken from that table; D and trimming were inferred from the DNA. The table shows roughly 320,000 clones, with over 80% occurring only once.

Sequenced sample: peripheral blood. V gene TRBV5-4 combines with J gene TRBJ2-7; D unresolved. The receptor was derived from a woman between 45 and 65 years old with COVID-19, enrolled during active disease. In DNA, the CDR3 is TGTGCCAGCAGCTCCCACTACGAGCAGTACTTC. Protein sequence: CASSSHYEQYF.